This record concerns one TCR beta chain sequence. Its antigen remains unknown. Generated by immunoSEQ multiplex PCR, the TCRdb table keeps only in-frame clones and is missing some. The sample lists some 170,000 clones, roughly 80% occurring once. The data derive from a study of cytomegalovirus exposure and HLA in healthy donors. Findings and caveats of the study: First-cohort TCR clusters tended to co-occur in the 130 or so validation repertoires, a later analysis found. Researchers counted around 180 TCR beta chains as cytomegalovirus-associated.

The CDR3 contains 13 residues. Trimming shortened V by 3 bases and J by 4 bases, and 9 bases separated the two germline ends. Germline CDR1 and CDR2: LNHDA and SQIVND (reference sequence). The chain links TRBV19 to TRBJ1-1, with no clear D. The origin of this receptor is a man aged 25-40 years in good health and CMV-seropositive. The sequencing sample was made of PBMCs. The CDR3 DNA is TGTGCCAGTAGTATCTCGGCGGCCACTGAAGCTTTCTTT. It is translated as CASSISAATEAFF.